A single T cell receptor beta chain is shown here with its context. The antigen remains unidentified. Exclusion of a patient followed from autoimmune disease history or systemic immunosuppression. The source of the sample is a study of OX40 agonist ivuxolimab in advanced cancers. Study context: Around 40% of patients had received prior checkpoint inhibitor therapy.

The study, taken as a whole, reports: Individuals who were partial responders at 0.1-3.0 mg/kg had clonal expansion that ranked among the lowest.

The assay was immunoSEQ multiplex PCR, and TCRdb's table has in-frame clones only and misses some. The table includes fewer than 45,000 clones, about 80% detected once. There are 14 residues in the CDR3. The V gene's germline CDR1 is SGHTA and CDR2 FQGTGA. The V gene lost 5 bases and the J gene lost 4 bases, with 14 bases spanning the gap. The V call is TRBV7-3, the J call TRBJ1-2; maybe TRBD1 (5 bases). The sequence was collected from an adult with an advanced solid tumor such as melanoma, head and neck, liver or kidney cancer. The source was CD4+ or CD8+ T cells sorted from blood, collected in a trial of the OX40 agonist ivuxolimab. The CDR3 nucleotides read TGTGCCAGCAGCCGGGACGGAGGTGGCTATGGCTACACCTTC. Its protein is CASSRDGGGYGYTF.